Each of the 13 T cell receptor beta chains below was sequenced from the same sample in a study of T-cell reconstitution after alpha-beta-depleted transplantation in children. The library targeted TCRbeta and was prepared with unique molecular identifiers. TCRdb fed the PCR reads into MiXCR, producing one record per CDR3 protein. This table has 450,000 to 600,000 distinct CDR3 sequences, 10% to 15% appearing once. This specimen consisted of PBMCs, mostly from graft donor cells, obtained 360 days after TCRalphabeta/CD19-depleted stem cell transplant. The origin of the receptors is a male patient aged 10 to 17 who had a stem cell transplant for acute myeloid leukemia, so the T cells may come from the graft donor.

J is TRBJ2-4 and V is TRBV6-5; 11 bases fit TRBD2. The CDR3 loop spans 17 amino acids. From germline, CDR1 is MNHEY and CDR2 SVGAGI. V lost 4 bases to trimming and J lost 6 bases; unmatched junction nucleotides: 11. The CDR3 bases are TGTGCCAGCAGTTCCCTGTCTCGACTAGCGGGAAGAAACATTCAGTACTTC. Its protein is CASSSLSRLAGRNIQYF.

The chain joins TRBV28 to TRBJ1-6; weak D call: TRBD1 (6 bases). CDR3 size: 15 residues. V dropped 8 bases and J dropped 6 bases, with 17 bases sitting between them. Germline V gives CDR1 MDHEN, CDR2 SYDVKM. CDR3: CASGKDSLLNSPLHF. For the CDR3, the DNA is TGTGCCAGCGGCAAGGACAGTCTCCTTAATTCACCCCTCCACTTT.

The sample holds many counts of this clonotype. Here the CDR3 reads CSVLKTYEQYF. CDR3 DNA: TGCAGCGTCCTCAAAACCTACGAGCAGTACTTC. The chain employs TRBV29-1 and TRBJ2-7, with no clear D. CDR3 length equals 11 residues. The V gene's germline CDR1 is SQVTM and CDR2 ANQGSEA. V was clipped by 6 bases and J by 2 bases, with 8 bases between them.

This clonotype showed up just a few times. This chain links TRBV2 with TRBJ2-2; possible D gene TRBD1, 5 bases. Germline CDR1 and CDR2: SNHLY and FYNNEI. With 10 bases removed from V and 6 bases from J, the gap between germline ends came to 15 bases. This CDR3 region has 13 residues. The CDR3 bases are TGTGCCACTCTGGGGCTCGTTCCCGGGGAGCTGTTTTTT. The encoded protein is CATLGLVPGELFF.

This clonotype was counted only a few times. The chain carries TRBV28 and TRBJ1-3; 10 bases match TRBD1. The CDR3 length is 16 residues. V trimming: 3 bases; J trimming: 3 bases; junction bases outside the gene matches: 5. Germline V gene data show CDR1 as MDHEN and CDR2 as SYDVKM. DNA for the CDR3: TGTGCCAGCAGTTTGTGGGGACAGGGGAATGGAAACACCATATATTTT. Amino acids: CASSLWGQGNGNTIYF.

This clonotype has ten or more counts. The J gene is TRBJ2-2, the V gene TRBV29-1, with D perhaps being TRBD1 or TRBD2 (5 bases each). This CDR3 has 15 amino acids. The germline V gene has CDR1 SQVTM and CDR2 ANQGSEA. V lost 4 bases and J 4 bases, leaving 16 bases between the germline ends. The CDR3 sequence: CSVGRGSVGTGELFF. The CDR3 region has the DNA TGCAGCGTTGGACGGGGCTCGGTTGGCACCGGGGAGCTGTTTTTT.

This clonotype came up a few times. The rearrangement uses TRBV11-2 and TRBJ2-1; no definite D call. The V and J ends lost 2 bases and 0 bases respectively, with 11 bases between them. This CDR3 comprises 16 residues. Germline assignment: CDR1 SGHAT and CDR2 FQNNGV. The CDR3 region has the DNA TGTGCCAGCAGCTTAATCATGGTTCTCTCCTACAATGAGCAGTTCTTC. This gives the protein CASSLIMVLSYNEQFF.

The V gene is TRBV11-2, the J gene TRBJ2-3; unclear D gene. V shed 6 bases and J shed 14 bases, with 18 bases lying between them. This CDR3 is 12 amino acids long. Per the germline V gene, CDR1 is SGHAT and CDR2 is FQNNGV. CDR3 sequence reads: CASRVANPRLYF. DNA for the CDR3: TGTGCCAGCAGGGTCGCCAATCCCCGTTTGTATTTT. Drawing the rest from reference TRBV11-2 and TRBJ2-3, the complete variable domain is EAGVAQSPRYKIIEKRQSVAFWCNPISGHATLYWYQQILGQGPKLLIQFQNNGVVDDSQLPKDRFSAERLKGVDSTLKIQPAKLEDSAVYLCASRVANPRLYFGPGTRLTVL.

This clonotype was seen only a few times. The chain employs TRBV20-1 and TRBJ2-7, with D perhaps assigned TRBD1 or TRBD2 (6 bases each). The CDR3 is made up of 14 amino acids. V lost 5 bases to trimming and J lost 5 bases, with 19 bases between them. Germline CDR1 reads DFQATT; CDR2 reads SNEGSKA (reference sequence). CDR3 region: CSARRGQGPNEQYF. The CDR3, as DNA: TGCAGTGCTCGCCGGGGGCAGGGCCCCAACGAGCAGTACTTC.

This clonotype showed up just a few times. The gene calls are TRBV7-9 and TRBJ2-3, with D hard to call. CDR1 is SEHNR and CDR2 is FQNEAQ in the germline V gene (reference sequence). V was trimmed by 5 bases and J by 5 bases, leaving 20 bases between them. This CDR3 spans 16 amino acids. DNA for the CDR3: TGTGCCAGCAGCACTGATCGACTGCCCCCGGTAGATACGCAGTATTTT. Its translation is CASSTDRLPPVDTQYF.

The chain recombines TRBV29-1 with TRBJ1-2, with TRBD1 matching over 8 bases. Per the germline V gene, CDR1 is SQVTM and CDR2 is ANQGSEA. The CDR3 has 16 amino acids. V trimming: 7 bases; J trimming: 4 bases; junction bases outside the gene matches: 17. Here the CDR3 DNA reads TGCAGCGCCCCACTCCCCTTAGGACAGGGCGGCTATGGCTACACCTTC. Its protein product is CSAPLPLGQGGYGYTF. The variable domain in full, completed from reference TRBV29-1 and TRBJ1-2, reads SAVISQKPSRDICQRGTSLTIQCQVDSQVTMMFWYRQQPGQSLTLIATANQGSEATYESGFVIDKFPISRPNLTFSTLTVSNMSPEDSSIYLCSAPLPLGQGGYGYTFGSGTRLTVV.

This clonotype was found a few times. This rearrangement joins TRBV7-8 to TRBJ2-3, with 16 bases aligning to TRBD2. V shed 5 bases, J shed 8 bases, and the junction held 19 bases outside the gene matches. CDR3 length: 20 residues. The germline V gene has CDR1 SGHVS and CDR2 FQNEAQ. The chain's CDR3 is CASSTAGTSGRALLRPTQYF. DNA of the CDR3: TGTGCCAGCAGCACCGCCGGGACTAGCGGGAGGGCCCTTTTAAGGCCTACGCAGTATTTT. Based on the CDR3 plus reference TRBV7-8 and TRBJ2-3, the full variable domain is GAGVSQSPRYKVAKRGQDVALRCDPISGHVSLFWYQQALGQGPEFLTYFQNEAQLDKSGLPSDRFFAERPEGSVSTLKIQRTQQEDSAVYLCASSTAGTSGRALLRPTQYFGPGTRLTVL.

This clonotype occurred a few times. The chain combines TRBV20-1 with TRBJ2-7; 11 bases match TRBD1. V dropped 5 bases and J dropped 5; count of bases not matched to a gene: 5. This CDR3 is 13 amino acids long. CDR1 is DFQATT, CDR2 SNEGSKA, per germline (reference sequence). The CDR3 sequence: CSACGTGGNEQYF. CDR3 sequence (DNA): TGCAGTGCTTGCGGGACAGGGGGGAACGAGCAGTACTTC.